This T cell receptor beta chain was found in a study of OX40 agonist ivuxolimab in advanced cancers. Autoimmune disease history or systemic immunosuppression excluded patients. Method: immunoSEQ multiplex PCR; TCRdb's copy keeps in-frame clones and lacks some. The sample records 100,000 to 150,000 clones, 80% to 95% being singletons. General observations from the study: Partial responders receiving 0.1-3.0 mg/kg showed among the lowest clonal expansion. CD8+ T cells averaged more expanded clones than CD4+. Nonresponders included some who also had low normalized T-cell clonal expansion.

In the case of this clone: The antigen is unknown.

The sequencing used CD4+ or CD8+ T cells sorted from blood, collected in a trial of the OX40 agonist ivuxolimab. The receptor was isolated from an adult with an advanced solid tumor such as melanoma, head and neck, liver or kidney cancer.

In DNA form, the CDR3 reads TGTGCCAGCAGTTTCGGGTCGGACACTGAAGCTTTCTTT. Its protein is CASSFGSDTEAFF. The gene calls are TRBV27 and TRBJ1-1; D ambiguous. The CDR3 loop spans 13 amino acids. Germline V CDR1 and CDR2: MNHEY, SMNVEV (reference sequence). Trimming removed 3 bases at V and 3 bases at J, with 8 bases between.